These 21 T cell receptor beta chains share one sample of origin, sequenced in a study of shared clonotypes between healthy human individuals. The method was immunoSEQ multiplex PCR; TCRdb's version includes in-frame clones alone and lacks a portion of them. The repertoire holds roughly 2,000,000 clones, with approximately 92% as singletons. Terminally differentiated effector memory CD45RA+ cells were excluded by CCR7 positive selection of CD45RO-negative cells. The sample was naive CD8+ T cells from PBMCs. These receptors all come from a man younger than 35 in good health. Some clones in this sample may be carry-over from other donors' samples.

The CDR3 protein is CASSLTLRGIGDEQFF. The CDR3 coding sequence is TGTGCCAGCAGTTTAACCCTCAGGGGGATAGGGGATGAGCAGTTCTTC. The J gene is TRBJ2-1, the V gene TRBV27; 7 bases align to TRBD1. From germline, CDR1 is MNHEY and CDR2 SMNVEV (reference sequence). There are 16 residues in the CDR3. V dropped 2 bases and J dropped 8; count of bases not matched to a gene: 12.

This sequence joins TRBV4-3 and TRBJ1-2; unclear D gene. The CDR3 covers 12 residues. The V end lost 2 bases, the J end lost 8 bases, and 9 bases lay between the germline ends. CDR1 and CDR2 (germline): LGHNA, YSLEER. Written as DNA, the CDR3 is TGCGCCAGCAGCCAACTCGGGTTGGGCTACACCTTC. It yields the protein CASSQLGLGYTF.

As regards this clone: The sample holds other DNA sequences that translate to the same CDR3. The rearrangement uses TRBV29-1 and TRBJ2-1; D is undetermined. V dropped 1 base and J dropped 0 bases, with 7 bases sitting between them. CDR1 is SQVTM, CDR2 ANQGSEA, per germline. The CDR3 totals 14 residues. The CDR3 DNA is TGCAGCGTTGAAGGGGGTAGCTCCTACAATGAGCAGTTCTTC. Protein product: CSVEGGSSYNEQFF.

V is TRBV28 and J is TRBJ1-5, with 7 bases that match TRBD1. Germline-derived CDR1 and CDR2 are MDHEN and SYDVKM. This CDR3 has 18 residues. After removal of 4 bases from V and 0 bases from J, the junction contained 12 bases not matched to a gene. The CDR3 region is CASSWFPDRAYSNQPQHF. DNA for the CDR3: TGTGCCAGCAGTTGGTTCCCCGACAGGGCCTATAGCAATCAGCCCCAGCATTTT.

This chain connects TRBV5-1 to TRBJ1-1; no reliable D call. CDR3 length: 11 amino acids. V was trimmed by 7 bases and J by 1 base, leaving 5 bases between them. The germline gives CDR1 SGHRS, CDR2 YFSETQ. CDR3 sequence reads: CASGPNTEAFF. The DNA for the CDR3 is TGCGCCAGCGGGCCGAACACTGAAGCTTTCTTT.

The DNA for the CDR3 is TGTGCCAGCAGCCTGGGACTAGCGGGACAGAGGGAGACCCAGTACTTC. Protein product: CASSLGLAGQRETQYF. The chain is built from TRBV27 and TRBJ2-5; 13 nucleotides agree with TRBD2. Per germline, CDR1 MNHEY and CDR2 SMNVEV (reference sequence). The CDR3 consists of 16 residues. The J segment lost 5 bases and the V segment lost 6 bases, leaving 9 bases of the junction unmatched.

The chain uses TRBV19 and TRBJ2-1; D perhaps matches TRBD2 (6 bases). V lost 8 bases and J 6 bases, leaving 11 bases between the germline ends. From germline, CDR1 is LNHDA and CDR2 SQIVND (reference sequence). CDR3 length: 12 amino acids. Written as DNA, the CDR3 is TGTGCCAGTGGGTGGAGGGTCAATGAGCAGTTCTTC. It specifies CASGWRVNEQFF.

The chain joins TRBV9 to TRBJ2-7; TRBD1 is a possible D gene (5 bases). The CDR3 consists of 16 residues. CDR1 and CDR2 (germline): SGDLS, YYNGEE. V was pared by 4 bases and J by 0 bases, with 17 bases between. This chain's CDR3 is CASSPWGSTGSYEQYF. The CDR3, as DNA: TGTGCCAGCAGCCCCTGGGGAAGTACAGGCTCCTACGAGCAGTACTTC.

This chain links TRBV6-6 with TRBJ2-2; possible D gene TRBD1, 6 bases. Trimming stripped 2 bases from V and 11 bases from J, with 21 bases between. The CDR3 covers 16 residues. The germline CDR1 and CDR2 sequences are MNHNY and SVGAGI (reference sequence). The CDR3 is CASSYPRGRDVGELFF. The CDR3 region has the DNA TGTGCCAGCAGTTACCCCAGGGGCCGGGACGTAGGCGAGCTGTTTTTT.

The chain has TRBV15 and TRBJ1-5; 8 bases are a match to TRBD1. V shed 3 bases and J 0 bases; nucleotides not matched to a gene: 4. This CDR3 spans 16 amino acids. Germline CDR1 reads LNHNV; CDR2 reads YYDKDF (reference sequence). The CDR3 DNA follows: TGTGCCACCAGCAGGGGACAGGTTTATAGCAATCAGCCCCAGCATTTT. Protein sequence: CATSRGQVYSNQPQHF.

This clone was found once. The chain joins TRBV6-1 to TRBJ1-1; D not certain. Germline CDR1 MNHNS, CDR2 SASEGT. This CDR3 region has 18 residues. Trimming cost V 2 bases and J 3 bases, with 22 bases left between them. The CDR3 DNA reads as TGTGCCAGCAGTGAACTTGTGAGAACTCTAACATCGGACACTGAAGCTTTCTTT. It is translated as CASSELVRTLTSDTEAFF.

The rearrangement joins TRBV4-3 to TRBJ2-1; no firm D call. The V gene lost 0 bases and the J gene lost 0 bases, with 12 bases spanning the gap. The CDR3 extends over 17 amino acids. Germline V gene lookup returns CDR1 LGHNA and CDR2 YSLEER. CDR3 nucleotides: TGCGCCAGCAGCCAAGATTGGGCGCGATTCTCCTACAATGAGCAGTTCTTC. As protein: CASSQDWARFSYNEQFF.

This CDR3 is CASSSEQGWRETQYF. In nucleotides, the CDR3 is TGTGCCAGCAGCTCGGAACAGGGTTGGCGGGAGACCCAGTACTTC. The rearrangement links TRBV7-6 to TRBJ2-5, with a possible D match to TRBD1 (6 bases). Germline loops: CDR1 SGHVS, CDR2 FNYEAQ. V was cut by 4 bases and J by 5 bases, with 17 bases left in between. CDR3 size: 15 residues.

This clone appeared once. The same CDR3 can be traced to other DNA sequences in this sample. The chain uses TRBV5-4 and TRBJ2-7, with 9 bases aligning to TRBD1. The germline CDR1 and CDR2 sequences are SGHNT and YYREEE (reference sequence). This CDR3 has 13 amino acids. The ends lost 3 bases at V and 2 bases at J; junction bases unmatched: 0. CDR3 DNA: TGTGCCAGCAGCTGGGACAGGGCCTACGAGCAGTACTTC. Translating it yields CASSWDRAYEQYF.

DNA of the CDR3: TGTGCCAGTAGTATAGTGGGGCGGGAGTCTCCAAACGAGCAGTACTTC. This codes for CASSIVGRESPNEQYF. The gene calls are TRBV19 and TRBJ2-7; 7 nucleotides align to TRBD2. The germline V gene encodes CDR1 LNHDA and CDR2 SQIVND (reference sequence). V trimming: 1 base; J trimming: 5 bases; junction bases outside the gene matches: 11. CDR3 length: 16 residues.

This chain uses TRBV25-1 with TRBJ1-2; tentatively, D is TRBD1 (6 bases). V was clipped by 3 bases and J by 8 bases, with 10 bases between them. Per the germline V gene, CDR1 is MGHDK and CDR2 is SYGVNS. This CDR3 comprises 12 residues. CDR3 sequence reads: CASSDRGHGYTF. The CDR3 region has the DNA TGTGCCAGCAGTGACAGGGGCCACGGCTACACCTTC.

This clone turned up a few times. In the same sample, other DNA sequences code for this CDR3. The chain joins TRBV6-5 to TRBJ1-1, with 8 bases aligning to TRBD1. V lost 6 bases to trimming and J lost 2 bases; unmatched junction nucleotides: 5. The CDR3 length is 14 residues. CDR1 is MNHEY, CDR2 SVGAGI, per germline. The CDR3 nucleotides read TGTGCCAGCAGCCTCGACAGGGGAAACACTGAAGCTTTCTTT. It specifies CASSLDRGNTEAFF.

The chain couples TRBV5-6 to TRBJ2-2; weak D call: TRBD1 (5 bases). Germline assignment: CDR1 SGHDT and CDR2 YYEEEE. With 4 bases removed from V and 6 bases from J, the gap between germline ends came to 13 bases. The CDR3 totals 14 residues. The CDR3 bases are TGTGCCAGCAGCCTAAGTCTAGGGGCCGGGGAGCTGTTTTTT. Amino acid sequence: CASSLSLGAGELFF.

The CDR3 spells CATTSAGGNYEQYF. As DNA, the CDR3 is TGTGCCACGACCTCGGCGGGGGGCAACTACGAGCAGTACTTC. The V gene is TRBV15, the J gene TRBJ2-7; 8 bases align to TRBD2. V lost 9 bases and J lost 3; bases outside the gene matches: 10. Germline CDR1 and CDR2: LNHNV and YYDKDF (reference sequence). The CDR3 spans 14 residues. The full variable domain, in which reference TRBV15 and TRBJ2-7 provide the parts outside the CDR3, is DAMVIQNPRYQVTQFGKPVTLSCSQTLNHNVMYWYQQKSSQAPKLLFHYYDKDFNNEADTPDNFQSRRPNTSFCFLDIRSPGLGDTAMYLCATTSAGGNYEQYFGPGTRLTVT.

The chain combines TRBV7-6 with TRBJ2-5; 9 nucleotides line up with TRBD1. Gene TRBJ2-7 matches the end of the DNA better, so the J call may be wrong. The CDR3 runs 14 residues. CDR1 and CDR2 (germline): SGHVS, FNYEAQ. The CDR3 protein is CASSPRTGDYEQYF. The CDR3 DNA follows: TGTGCCAGCAGCCCCAGGACAGGGGACTACGAGCAGTACTTC.

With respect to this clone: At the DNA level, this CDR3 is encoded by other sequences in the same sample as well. The CDR3 sequence: CASSLEGGIGELFF. The CDR3 coding sequence is TGCGCCAGCAGCTTGGAGGGCGGGATCGGGGAGCTGTTTTTT. The J gene is TRBJ2-2, the V gene TRBV5-1; D may be TRBD2 (6 bases). This CDR3 contains 14 residues. Germline V gene sequence: CDR1 SGHRS, CDR2 YFSETQ. The V and J ends lost 0 bases and 7 bases respectively, with 10 bases between them.